The 25 T cell receptor beta chains reported below all come from one sample, sequenced in a study of T-cell memory formation after mild COVID-19. TCRdb reprocessed the 5' RACE reads via MiXCR and lists one record per CDR3 protein. The repertoire holds over 250,000 distinct CDR3 sequences, more than 15% seen once, with more than 20% in the top ten. The sample comprised PBMCs or a T cell subset sorted from them (not recorded which). The receptors derive from a man aged 18 to 29 who had mild COVID-19 (a few samples of this study predate the infection). Cell type and time point are not known.

This clonotype was found a few times. The rearrangement uses TRBV6-5 and TRBJ2-7, with 8 bases fitting TRBD1. The CDR3 has 14 amino acids. Germline CDR1 MNHEY, CDR2 SVGAGI. Germline trimming cut 5 bases from V and 1 base from J; bases unmatched to any gene: 4. The CDR3 loop reads CASSLRQGSYEQYF. For the CDR3, the DNA is TGTGCCAGCAGTCTCCGACAGGGGTCCTACGAGCAGTACTTC.

The rearrangement uses TRBV11-2 and TRBJ1-1; 8 positions agree with TRBD1. Trimming cost V 6 bases and J 1 base; bases outside gene matches: 4. Germline V gives CDR1 SGHAT, CDR2 FQNNGV. The CDR3 loop spans 14 amino acids. CDR3 coding DNA: TGTGCCAGCAGGGAACAGGGGGGGAACACTGAAGCTTTCTTT. Protein product: CASREQGGNTEAFF. Combining the CDR3 with reference TRBV11-2 and TRBJ1-1 gives the whole variable domain EAGVAQSPRYKIIEKRQSVAFWCNPISGHATLYWYQQILGQGPKLLIQFQNNGVVDDSQLPKDRFSAERLKGVDSTLKIQPAKLEDSAVYLCASREQGGNTEAFFGQGTRLTVV.

This chain connects TRBV10-3 to TRBJ2-6, with no clear D. V was trimmed by 7 bases and J by 0 bases, leaving 7 bases between them. The germline CDR1 and CDR2 sequences are ENHRY and SYGVKD. The CDR3 length is 14 residues. CDR3 amino acids: CAIKQGSGANVLTF. The CDR3 DNA is TGTGCCATCAAGCAAGGCTCTGGGGCCAACGTCCTGACTTTC.

The chain employs TRBV21-1 and TRBJ2-7; the table gives TRBD1 as D, unverified against the DNA. TRBV21-1 is a documented pseudogene. The CDR3 sequence is 16 residues long. The CDR3 nucleotides are TGTGCCAGCAGCAAAGCGCTTGGGGACAGGGCGCACGAGCAGTACGTC. This encodes CASSKALGDRAHEQYV.

This clonotype was detected a few times. Germline is not matched at one junction end, which may reflect a read error. The chain combines TRBV5-1 with TRBJ1-1; D uncertain. The CDR3 sequence is 15 residues long. Germline CDR1 SGHRS, CDR2 YFSETQ. CDR3 protein: CASTLGISMNTEAFF. CDR3 coding DNA: TGCGCCAGCACCTTGGGGATCAGTATGAACACTGAAGCTTTCTTT.

The chain is built from TRBV5-1 and TRBJ1-2; unclear D gene. The ends were cut back, 1 base at V and 6 bases at J, with 13 bases in the middle. The CDR3 consists of 14 residues. Germline V gene sequence: CDR1 SGHRS, CDR2 YFSETQ. The CDR3: CASSLYRSLHGYTF. For the CDR3, the DNA is TGCGCCAGCAGCTTGTACCGGAGCCTGCATGGCTACACCTTC.

The chain is built from TRBV29-1 and TRBJ1-3; TRBD1 matches at 9 bases. V was clipped by 5 bases and J by 4 bases; unmatched bases: 3. The length of the CDR3 is 13 residues. In germline, CDR1 is SQVTM, CDR2 ANQGSEA. The CDR3 protein is CSVTGGRGNTIYF. DNA of the CDR3: TGCAGCGTTACAGGGGGCAGAGGAAACACCATATATTTT.

The chain is built from TRBV6-2 or TRBV6-3 and TRBJ2-2, with TRBD1 matching over 8 bases. Unmatched junction bases numbered 4, after V lost 2 bases and J lost 8 bases. CDR3 length: 14 amino acids. Germline CDR1 is MNHEY and CDR2 is SVGEGT. The CDR3 protein is CASSYGTGSGELFF. For the CDR3, the DNA is TGTGCCAGCAGTTACGGGACAGGATCTGGGGAGCTGTTTTTT.

The chain employs TRBV12-3 or TRBV12-4 and TRBJ2-2, with 7 bases fitting TRBD2. Trimming cost V 8 bases and J 6 bases; bases outside gene matches: 18. This CDR3 comprises 17 residues. The CDR3 coding sequence is TGTGCCAGCGGGACCTTAAGCGGGGCTCATCCGTCCGGGGAGCTGTTTTTT. Translating it yields CASGTLSGAHPSGELFF.

This clonotype occurred a few times. The rearrangement uses TRBV6-5 and TRBJ2-1; 13 bases agree with TRBD2. CDR1 is MNHEY, CDR2 SVGAGI, per germline. The CDR3 has 15 amino acids. J was trimmed by 9 bases and V by 3 bases; bases with no gene match: 5. Here the CDR3 DNA reads TGTGCCAGCAGTTATTTACTAGCGGGGGGGCGTGAGCAGTTCTTC. It encodes CASSYLLAGGREQFF.

This clonotype was found a few times. V gene TRBV5-1 combines with J gene TRBJ2-3; D call uncertain. Trimming removed 7 bases at V and 2 bases at J, with 14 bases between. Germline-derived CDR1 and CDR2 are SGHRS and YFSETQ. The CDR3 is 14 amino acids. The CDR3 DNA follows: TGCGCCAGCCAAAGGCAGACTTCCACAGATACGCAGTATTTT. Protein sequence: CASQRQTSTDTQYF.

The chain employs TRBV2 and TRBJ1-3; D possibly corresponds to TRBD1 (5 bases). The CDR3 runs to 13 residues. In germline, CDR1 is SNHLY, CDR2 FYNNEI. Trimming stripped 8 bases from V and 2 bases from J, with 10 bases between. The CDR3 sequence is CASGQGTGNTIYF. CDR3 in DNA: TGTGCCAGCGGGCAGGGAACTGGAAACACCATATATTTT. Looking up the rest from reference TRBV2 and TRBJ1-3 gives the full variable domain: EPEVTQTPSHQVTQMGQEVILRCVPISNHLYFYWYRQILGQKVEFLVSFYNNEISEKSEIFDDQFSVERPDGSNFTLKIRSTKLEDSAMYFCASGQGTGNTIYFGEGSWLTVV.

CDR3 sequence: CASRNTGTGYGYTF. The CDR3 region has the DNA TGTGCCAGCAGGAATACAGGGACGGGCTATGGCTACACCTTC. The chain links TRBV6-5 to TRBJ1-2, with a possible D match to TRBD1 (6 bases). Trimming took off 6 bases at V and 4 bases at J, with 15 bases between the two ends. From germline, CDR1 is MNHEY and CDR2 SVGAGI. The CDR3 loop spans 14 amino acids.

This clonotype turned up a few times. The chain combines TRBV6-5 with TRBJ1-2; a weak D match, TRBD1 (5 bases). Deletions cut 6 bases from V and 0 bases from J, with 20 bases between. The V gene's germline CDR1 is MNHEY and CDR2 SVGAGI. There are 17 residues in the CDR3. The CDR3 nucleotides read TGTGCCAGCAGCCACCTGGAAGGGGTTAGGTCTAACTATGGCTACACCTTC. As protein: CASSHLEGVRSNYGYTF.

This clonotype has more than one count but fewer than ten. The rearrangement links TRBV10-3 to TRBJ1-3; maybe TRBD1 (5 bases). The CDR3 length is 15 residues. Germline V gene data show CDR1 as ENHRY and CDR2 as SYGVKD. The V and J ends lost 0 bases and 4 bases respectively, with 10 bases between them. Here the CDR3 DNA reads TGTGCCATCAGTGAGTCCTTAGGGGTCGGAAACACCATATATTTT. Translating it yields CAISESLGVGNTIYF.

This clonotype came up many times. The chain uses TRBV10-3 and TRBJ2-5; 7 bases agree with TRBD1. CDR3 size: 14 residues. Germline V gene data show CDR1 as ENHRY and CDR2 as SYGVKD. With V trimmed by 3 bases and J by 3 bases, 4 bases remained unmatched. For the CDR3, the DNA is TGTGCCATCAGTGAAGGGACAGCGGAAGAGACCCAGTACTTC. Translated, it gives CAISEGTAEETQYF.

In this sample, this clonotype turned up once. The V and J genes are TRBV20-1 and TRBJ2-1, with 9 bases matching TRBD1. Germline CDR1 is DFQATT and CDR2 is SNEGSKA (reference sequence). The trim removed 1 base at V and 6 bases at J, leaving 7 bases unmatched. The CDR3 runs to 15 residues. In nucleotides, the CDR3 is TGCAGTGCTAGAGCACAGGGGGCTAGGTTCAATGAGCAGTTCTTC. This sequence encodes CSARAQGARFNEQFF.

The sample holds a few counts of this clonotype. The chain combines TRBV27 with TRBJ1-5; D is perhaps TRBD1 (5 bases). Per the germline V gene, CDR1 is MNHEY and CDR2 is SMNVEV (reference sequence). This CDR3 has 15 residues. The ends were cut back, 0 bases at V and 3 bases at J, with 9 bases in the middle. DNA for the CDR3: TGTGCCAGCAGTTTATCCCAGGGCCACAATCAGCCCCAGCATTTT. This gives the protein CASSLSQGHNQPQHF.

The gene calls are TRBV7-8 and TRBJ2-6; D is unclear. Germline CDR1 SGHVS, CDR2 FQNEAQ. Trimming took 3 bases from V and 0 from J, leaving 6 bases between them. CDR3 length: 15 amino acids. The chain's CDR3 is CASSLASSGANVLTF. DNA for the CDR3: TGTGCCAGCAGCTTGGCCTCCTCTGGGGCCAACGTCCTGACTTTC.

The chain is built from TRBV7-9 and TRBJ2-7; D unclear. Looked up from germline, CDR1 is SEHNR and CDR2 is FQNEAQ (reference sequence). The V end lost 3 bases, the J end lost 4 bases, and 13 bases lay between the germline ends. The length of the CDR3 is 14 residues. The CDR3: CASSLSGDLYEQYF. DNA of the CDR3: TGTGCCAGCAGCTTGTCAGGTGATCTTTACGAGCAGTACTTC.

This clonotype was picked up many times. The chain recombines TRBV30 with TRBJ2-3; maybe TRBD2 (5 bases). The CDR3 is made up of 13 amino acids. V was shortened by 2 bases and J by 3 bases, with 9 bases between the two germline ends. CDR1 GTSNPN and CDR2 SVGIG come from the germline V gene (reference sequence). The CDR3 nucleotides are TGTGCCTGGAGTCGGGGTATGACAGATACGCAGTATTTT. It is translated as CAWSRGMTDTQYF.

This clonotype was recorded a few times. This chain joins TRBV27 and TRBJ2-1; weak D call: TRBD1 (6 bases). V lost 0 bases, J lost 2 bases, and 11 bases lay in between. The CDR3 totals 16 residues. Germline V gene data show CDR1 as MNHEY and CDR2 as SMNVEV (reference sequence). DNA for the CDR3: TGTGCCAGCAGTTTATCGAACAGGGCCCCCTACAATGAGCAGTTCTTC. Protein: CASSLSNRAPYNEQFF.

The chain links TRBV9 to TRBJ2-5; 8 bases are a match to TRBD1. The CDR3 sequence is 16 residues long. Germline V gene lookup returns CDR1 SGDLS and CDR2 YYNGEE. Germline trimming cut 2 bases from V and 5 bases from J; bases unmatched to any gene: 11. CDR3 DNA: TGTGCCAGCAGCGTCCAGGGGGCTAGCGAGTCGGAGACCCAGTACTTC. It codes for CASSVQGASESETQYF. The complete variable domain, with remaining parts taken from reference TRBV9 and TRBJ2-5, reads DSGVTQTPKHLITATGQRVTLRCSPRSGDLSVYWYQQSLDQGLQFLIQYYNGEERAKGNILERFSAQQFPDLHSELNLSSLELGDSALYFCASSVQGASESETQYFGPGTRLLVL.

CDR3 amino acids: CASISGITGELFF. In nucleotides, the CDR3 is TGTGCCAGCATCTCAGGGATTACCGGGGAGCTGTTTTTT. The chain uses TRBV6-5 and TRBJ2-2; tentative D call: TRBD1 (5 bases). This CDR3 is 13 amino acids long. Germline-derived CDR1 and CDR2 are MNHEY and SVGAGI. V lost 7 bases and J lost 5, with 11 bases in between.

V gene TRBV29-1 combines with J gene TRBJ2-7, with 9 bases aligning to TRBD1. This CDR3 is built from 14 residues. V was pared by 7 bases and J by 4 bases, with 11 bases of the junction left unmatched. Germline V lookup: CDR1 SQVTM, CDR2 ANQGSEA. Here the CDR3 reads CSAGDRERVYEQYF. CDR3 nucleotides: TGCAGCGCCGGGGACAGGGAGAGGGTTTACGAGCAGTACTTC.